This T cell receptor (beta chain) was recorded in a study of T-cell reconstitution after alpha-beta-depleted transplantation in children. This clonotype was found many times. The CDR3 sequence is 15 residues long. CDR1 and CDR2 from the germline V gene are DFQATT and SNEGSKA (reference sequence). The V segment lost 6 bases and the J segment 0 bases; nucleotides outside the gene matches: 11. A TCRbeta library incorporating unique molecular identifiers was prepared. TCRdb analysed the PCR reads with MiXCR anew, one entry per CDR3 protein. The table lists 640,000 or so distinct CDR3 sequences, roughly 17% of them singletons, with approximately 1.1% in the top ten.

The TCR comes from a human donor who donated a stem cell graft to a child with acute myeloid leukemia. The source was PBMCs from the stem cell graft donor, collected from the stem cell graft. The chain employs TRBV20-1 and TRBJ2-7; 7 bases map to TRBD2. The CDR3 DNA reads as TGCAGTGCCGAGGGTAGCGGGCCGTACTCCTACGAGCAGTACTTC. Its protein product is CSAEGSGPYSYEQYF.